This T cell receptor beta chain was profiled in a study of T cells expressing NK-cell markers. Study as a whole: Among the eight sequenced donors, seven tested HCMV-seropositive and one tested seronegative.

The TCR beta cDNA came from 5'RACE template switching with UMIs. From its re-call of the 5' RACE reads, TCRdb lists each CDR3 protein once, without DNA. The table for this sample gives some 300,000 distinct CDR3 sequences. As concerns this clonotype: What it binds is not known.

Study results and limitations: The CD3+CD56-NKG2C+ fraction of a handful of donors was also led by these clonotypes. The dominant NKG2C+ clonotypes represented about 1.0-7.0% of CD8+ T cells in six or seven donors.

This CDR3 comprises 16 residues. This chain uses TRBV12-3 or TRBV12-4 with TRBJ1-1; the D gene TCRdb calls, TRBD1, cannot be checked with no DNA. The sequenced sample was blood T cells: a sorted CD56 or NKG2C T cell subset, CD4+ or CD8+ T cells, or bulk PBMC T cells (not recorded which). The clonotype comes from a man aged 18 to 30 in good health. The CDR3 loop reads CASSPPGPEGDTEAFF.